The rows below give T cell receptor beta chains drawn from one sample of a study of OX40 agonist ivuxolimab in advanced cancers. Sequencing used immunoSEQ multiplex PCR; TCRdb keeps in-frame clones, though not all of them. The top ten hold 0.33% of the sample, which has tens of thousands of clones, roughly 87% seen once. Source: CD4+ or CD8+ T cells sorted from blood, taken in a trial of the OX40 agonist ivuxolimab. These receptors were obtained from an adult with an advanced solid tumor such as melanoma, head and neck, liver or kidney cancer. Each CDR3 is given with its conserved first and last residue. Each record gives: CDR3 length, J gene, V gene, D gene, clone size, CDR3 DNA, CDR3 protein. A D gene is named only where the DNA matches it firmly. Expanded clones are given a class, and other clones once, few, many or no size at all.

cdr3_length: 15; j_call: TRBJ1-4; v_call: TRBV7-9; d_call: TRBD1; clone_size: few; cdr3_nt: TGTGCCAGCAGCACATCAGGGGGCCCTAATGAAAAACTGTTTTTT; cdr3_aa: CASSTSGGPNEKLFF
cdr3_length: 17; j_call: TRBJ1-1; v_call: TRBV9; d_call: -; clone_size: -; cdr3_nt: TGTGCCAGCAGCGTCTCCGCCTCGGGGGGTTTGAACACTGAAGCTTTCTTT; cdr3_aa: CASSVSASGGLNTEAFF
cdr3_length: 13; j_call: TRBJ2-2; v_call: TRBV6-1; d_call: -; clone_size: -; cdr3_nt: TGTGCCAGCAGTGAACGGTTCACCGGGGAGCTGTTTTTT; cdr3_aa: CASSERFTGELFF
cdr3_length: 16; j_call: TRBJ1-1; v_call: TRBV14; d_call: -; clone_size: -; cdr3_nt: TGTGCCAGCAGCCAAGAAAGTTGGGGCAAGAACACTGAAGCTTTCTTT; cdr3_aa: CASSQESWGKNTEAFF
cdr3_length: 14; j_call: TRBJ2-6; v_call: TRBV28; d_call: TRBD1; clone_size: -; cdr3_nt: TGTGCCAGCAGTAGGGGGCCAGGGGCCAACGTCCTGACTTTC; cdr3_aa: CASSRGPGANVLTF
cdr3_length: 15; j_call: TRBJ2-7; v_call: TRBV18; d_call: TRBD1; clone_size: -; cdr3_nt: TGTGCCAGCTCATCGGGACAGGGGTCAACCTACGAGCAGTACTTC; cdr3_aa: CASSSGQGSTYEQYF
cdr3_length: 16; j_call: TRBJ2-3; v_call: TRBV10-3; d_call: -; clone_size: few; cdr3_nt: TGTGCCATCAAGAAAGACGACAGACATAGCACAGATACGCAGTATTTT; cdr3_aa: CAIKKDDRHSTDTQYF
cdr3_length: 15; j_call: TRBJ1-2; v_call: TRBV15; d_call: -; clone_size: -; cdr3_nt: TGTGCCACCAGCAGAGATGTCAGCTCTAACTATGGCTACACCTTC; cdr3_aa: CATSRDVSSNYGYTF
cdr3_length: 16; j_call: TRBJ1-2; v_call: TRBV19; d_call: TRBD1; clone_size: -; cdr3_nt: TGTGCCATCGCACCCGGGACAGGGGCGTCGGGCTATGGCTACACCTTC; cdr3_aa: CAIAPGTGASGYGYTF
cdr3_length: 13; j_call: TRBJ2-5; v_call: TRBV19; d_call: TRBD2; clone_size: -; cdr3_nt: TGTGCCAGTAGTTCCAGCGGGGCAGAGACCCAGTACTTC; cdr3_aa: CASSSSGAETQYF
cdr3_length: 16; j_call: TRBJ2-6; v_call: TRBV9; d_call: TRBD1; clone_size: -; cdr3_nt: TGTGCCAGCAGCGTAGGGACAGGGATTGGGGCCAACGTCCTGACTTTC; cdr3_aa: CASSVGTGIGANVLTF
cdr3_length: 15; j_call: TRBJ2-1; v_call: TRBV7-6; d_call: -; clone_size: -; cdr3_nt: TGTGCCAGCAGCCCCTCCGGGCTGGCCTACAATGAGCAGTTCTTC; cdr3_aa: CASSPSGLAYNEQFF
cdr3_length: 15; j_call: TRBJ2-3; v_call: TRBV6-5; d_call: TRBD1; clone_size: -; cdr3_nt: TGTGCCAGCAGTTACTCGGGACAGGGAACAGATACGCAGTATTTT; cdr3_aa: CASSYSGQGTDTQYF
cdr3_length: 15; j_call: TRBJ1-5; v_call: TRBV7-6; d_call: -; clone_size: -; cdr3_nt: TGTGCCAGCAGCTTAGTTGCGGATAGCAATCAGCCCCAGCATTTT; cdr3_aa: CASSLVADSNQPQHF
cdr3_length: 16; j_call: TRBJ2-1; v_call: TRBV7-2; d_call: TRBD2; clone_size: few; cdr3_nt: TGTGCCAGCAGCTTAATCCTCAGCAGGGAGGGGAATGAGCAGTTCTTC; cdr3_aa: CASSLILSREGNEQFF
cdr3_length: 13; j_call: TRBJ1-6; v_call: TRBV6-5; d_call: -; clone_size: few; cdr3_nt: TGTGCCAGCAGCCCCGGGACTTTTTATCCCCTCCACTTT; cdr3_aa: CASSPGTFYPLHF
cdr3_length: 15; j_call: TRBJ2-5; v_call: TRBV12-5; d_call: -; clone_size: -; cdr3_nt: TGTGCTAGTGGTTTGCCGCTGAGGGGACAAGAGACCCAGTACTTC; cdr3_aa: CASGLPLRGQETQYF
cdr3_length: 13; j_call: TRBJ1-2; v_call: TRBV2; d_call: TRBD1; clone_size: -; cdr3_nt: TGTGCCAGCCGGACAGGGGGAGAGTATGGCTACACCTTC; cdr3_aa: CASRTGGEYGYTF
cdr3_length: 15; j_call: TRBJ2-6; v_call: TRBV7-6; d_call: -; clone_size: -; cdr3_nt: TGTGCCAGCAGCTCAAGGGTATCTGGGGCCAACGTCCTGACTTTC; cdr3_aa: CASSSRVSGANVLTF
cdr3_length: 14; j_call: TRBJ1-4; v_call: TRBV2; d_call: TRBD1; clone_size: -; cdr3_nt: TGTGCCAGCAAAAGGGACAGGGGGCATGAAAAACTGTTTTTT; cdr3_aa: CASKRDRGHEKLFF
cdr3_length: 15; j_call: TRBJ2-2; v_call: TRBV6-6; d_call: TRBD1; clone_size: -; cdr3_nt: TGTGCCAGCAGTGACAGGGCTGCAGGTGGCGGGGAGCTGTTTTTT; cdr3_aa: CASSDRAAGGGELFF
cdr3_length: 15; j_call: TRBJ2-1; v_call: TRBV7-3; d_call: -; clone_size: -; cdr3_nt: TGTGCCAGCAGCCGGAAGCCTAGCTCCTACAATGAGCAGTTCTTC; cdr3_aa: CASSRKPSSYNEQFF
cdr3_length: 15; j_call: TRBJ2-6; v_call: TRBV5-8; d_call: -; clone_size: once; cdr3_nt: TGTGCCAGCAACAAGCAGGTCTCTGGGGCCAACGTCCTGACCTTC; cdr3_aa: CASNKQVSGANVLTF
cdr3_length: 13; j_call: TRBJ1-1; v_call: TRBV30; d_call: -; clone_size: -; cdr3_nt: TGTGCCTGGAGTGTAGCGGGGGGGGCTGAAGCTTTCTTT; cdr3_aa: CAWSVAGGAEAFF
cdr3_length: 14; j_call: TRBJ2-5; v_call: TRBV6-5; d_call: TRBD2; clone_size: once; cdr3_nt: TGTGCCAGCAGTTACTCCCTAGCGGGAGAGACCCAGTACTTC; cdr3_aa: CASSYSLAGETQYF
cdr3_length: 16; j_call: TRBJ2-1; v_call: TRBV9; d_call: TRBD2; clone_size: -; cdr3_nt: TGTGCCAGCAGCGTAGGAGCCAGCGGGGGGGCTCGGGAGCAGTTCTTC; cdr3_aa: CASSVGASGGAREQFF